Listed here are 18 T cell receptor beta chains from one sample, sequenced in a study of OX40 agonist ivuxolimab in advanced cancers. Using immunoSEQ multiplex PCR, the repertoire was profiled, and TCRdb retains in-frame clones only, with some absent. The sample has 63,000 or so clones, over 80% seen once. Specimen: CD4+ or CD8+ T cells sorted from blood, collected in a trial of the OX40 agonist ivuxolimab. The receptors were sampled from an adult with an advanced solid tumor such as melanoma, head and neck, liver or kidney cancer.

The CDR3 protein is CAISESLSSSYNEQFF. DNA for the CDR3: TGTGCCATCAGTGAGTCGTTGTCAAGCTCCTACAATGAGCAGTTCTTC. The chain combines TRBV10-3 with TRBJ2-1; no definite D call. Germline lookup yields CDR1 ENHRY and CDR2 SYGVKD. V was shortened by 0 bases and J by 0 bases, with 9 bases between the two germline ends. The CDR3 sequence is 16 residues long.

The V gene is TRBV6-1, the J gene TRBJ1-5; 7 nucleotides align to TRBD1. Looked up from germline, CDR1 is MNHNS and CDR2 is SASEGT. There are 16 residues in the CDR3. Trimming removed 3 bases from V and 5 bases from J; junction bases left unmatched: 10. The CDR3: CASSERDSNRYQPQHF. Written as DNA, the CDR3 is TGTGCCAGCAGTGAGAGGGACAGCAATCGGTATCAGCCCCAGCATTTT.

The chain uses TRBV4-1 and TRBJ2-7; TRBD2 might be the D (6 bases). V was trimmed by 0 bases and J by 1 base, leaving 13 bases between them. This CDR3 comprises 16 residues. Per germline, CDR1 MGHRA and CDR2 YSYEKL. Here the CDR3 reads CASSQDRAGMSYEQYF. The CDR3 bases are TGCGCCAGCAGCCAAGATCGGGCGGGAATGTCCTACGAGCAGTACTTC.

The rearrangement links TRBV27 to TRBJ2-7, with TRBD2 matching 10 bases. The CDR3 has 14 amino acids. V shed 4 bases, J shed 3 bases, and the junction held 3 bases outside the gene matches. Germline V lookup: CDR1 MNHEY, CDR2 SMNVEV (reference sequence). The CDR3 DNA reads as TGTGCCAGCAGTTACCTAGCGGGAGTCTACGAGCAGTACTTC. Translated, it gives CASSYLAGVYEQYF.

As regards this clone: At one boundary the junction diverges from the germline segment, which might be a read error. The chain is built from TRBV10-3 and TRBJ1-1, with 7 bases aligning to TRBD1. This CDR3 spans 15 amino acids. CDR1 and CDR2 (germline): ENHRY, SYGVKD. CDR3 region: CAISGQGTPDTEAFF. The CDR3 nucleotides are TGTGCCATCAGTGGACAGGGAACCCCTGACACAGAAGCTTTCTTT.

This chain links TRBV28 with TRBJ2-5; D gene unclear. CDR3 length: 12 amino acids. The germline V gene encodes CDR1 MDHEN and CDR2 SYDVKM. Deletions cut 3 bases from V and 4 bases from J, with 6 bases between. CDR3 sequence: CASSFIRETQYF. The CDR3 nucleotides read TGTGCCAGCAGTTTTATCCGAGAGACCCAGTACTTC.

The rearrangement links TRBV7-6 to TRBJ2-1; D uncertain. This CDR3 is 15 amino acids long. Between the trimmed V and J ends, which lost 5 bases and 10 bases, there was a span of 21 bases. CDR1 SGHVS and CDR2 FNYEAQ come from the germline V gene. The CDR3 reads CASSPTEDTGVEQFF. The CDR3 DNA reads as TGTGCCAGCAGCCCCACTGAGGATACTGGCGTGGAGCAGTTCTTC.

The sample holds one count of this clone. This rearrangement joins TRBV27 to TRBJ2-7; TRBD2 matches at 7 bases. V lost 2 bases to trimming and J lost 5 bases; unmatched junction nucleotides: 9. The germline V gene has CDR1 MNHEY and CDR2 SMNVEV (reference sequence). The CDR3 is made up of 15 amino acids. The CDR3 sequence: CASSLIVGGHHEQYF. The CDR3 DNA sequence: TGTGCCAGCAGTTTAATCGTGGGAGGGCATCACGAGCAGTACTTC.

The chain has TRBV5-4 and TRBJ2-3; the match to TRBD2 covers 7 bases. Germline values: CDR1 SGHNT, CDR2 YYREEE (reference sequence). V trimming: 5 bases; J trimming: 5 bases; junction bases outside the gene matches: 2. The CDR3 contains 12 residues. CDR3 sequence: CASRVAGDTQYF. CDR3 DNA sequence: TGTGCCAGCAGGGTAGCGGGAGATACGCAGTATTTT.

J is TRBJ2-4 and V is TRBV4-2; 8 bases fit TRBD2. J lost 9 bases, V lost 4 bases, and 14 bases had no gene match. The germline V gene has CDR1 LGHNA and CDR2 YNFKEQ. CDR3 length: 16 residues. CDR3 amino acids: CASSPRGETSEGIQYF. In nucleotides, the CDR3 is TGTGCCAGCAGCCCGAGGGGTGAGACTAGCGAGGGCATTCAGTACTTC.

This clone was seen just once. This chain joins TRBV7-8 and TRBJ2-1, with TRBD2 as a possible D gene (6 bases). This CDR3 has 16 residues. V lost 5 bases to trimming and J lost 8 bases, with 22 bases between them. The germline V gene has CDR1 SGHVS and CDR2 FQNEAQ. The CDR3 loop reads CASSPSGGVTRDEQFF. Here the CDR3 DNA reads TGTGCCAGCAGCCCTTCTGGCGGGGTAACTAGGGATGAGCAGTTCTTC.

CDR3 loop: CASSQGPPGLNTEAFF. The CDR3 coding sequence is TGCGCCAGCAGCCAAGGACCTCCGGGGCTGAACACTGAAGCTTTCTTT. The chain recombines TRBV4-1 with TRBJ1-1, with D possibly matching TRBD1 (5 bases). CDR1 and CDR2 from the germline V gene are MGHRA and YSYEKL. The V and J ends lost 1 base and 0 bases respectively, with 12 bases between them. This CDR3 has 16 residues.

V usage is TRBV9 and J usage is TRBJ2-1; the match to TRBD1 covers 8 bases. This CDR3 is built from 14 residues. Germline V CDR1 and CDR2: SGDLS, YYNGEE. The V gene end was trimmed by 0 bases and the J gene end by 6 bases; junction bases not matched to a gene: 2. The CDR3 coding sequence is TGTGCCAGCAGCGTAGTAACAGGGGGCAATGAGCAGTTCTTC. The encoded protein is CASSVVTGGNEQFF.

The chain combines TRBV4-2 with TRBJ2-7, with D perhaps TRBD2 (6 bases). The CDR3 contains 16 residues. V gave up 2 bases and J gave up 2 bases, with 16 bases separating them. CDR1 LGHNA and CDR2 YNFKEQ come from the germline V gene. CDR3 nucleotide sequence: TGTGCCAGCAGCCAACTCACACCCGGGACTCCCTACGAGCAGTACTTC. Protein product: CASSQLTPGTPYEQYF.

This clone was counted a single time. The genes are TRBV27 and TRBJ1-2, with TRBD1 as a possible D gene (6 bases). There are 13 residues in the CDR3. Germline CDR1 reads MNHEY; CDR2 reads SMNVEV (reference sequence). With 2 bases removed from V and 4 bases from J, the gap between germline ends came to 8 bases. The CDR3 bases are TGTGCCAGCAGTTTAACAGGGTTCTATGGCTACACCTTC. It yields the protein CASSLTGFYGYTF.

This chain connects TRBV6-4 to TRBJ1-1, with a tentative D call TRBD1 (6 bases). Trimming left V 3 bases short and J 7 bases short, with 15 bases between. CDR1 and CDR2 (germline): MRHNA, SNTAGT. This CDR3 region has 14 residues. CDR3 in amino acids: CASSEVGGASEAFF. As DNA, the CDR3 is TGTGCCAGCAGTGAAGTTGGGGGCGCCAGTGAAGCTTTCTTT.

V and J are TRBV7-2 and TRBJ2-7; D assignment may be TRBD1 or TRBD2 (7 bases each). V dropped 5 bases and J dropped 4 bases, with 18 bases sitting between them. The germline gives CDR1 SGHTA, CDR2 FQGNSA. This CDR3 comprises 15 residues. The CDR3 DNA sequence: TGTGCCAGCAGCATACACAGGGGAGGGCTGTACGAGCAGTACTTC. Encoded protein: CASSIHRGGLYEQYF.

This clone was recorded only once. The chain combines TRBV4-1 with TRBJ2-5, with 9 bases identical to TRBD2. Germline V gives CDR1 MGHRA, CDR2 YSYEKL. Germline trimming cut 2 bases from V and 1 base from J; bases unmatched to any gene: 5. The CDR3 contains 16 residues. CDR3 DNA: TGCGCCAGCAGCCAAAGAGCGGGGGGCCTCCAAGAGACCCAGTACTTC. Encoded protein: CASSQRAGGLQETQYF.